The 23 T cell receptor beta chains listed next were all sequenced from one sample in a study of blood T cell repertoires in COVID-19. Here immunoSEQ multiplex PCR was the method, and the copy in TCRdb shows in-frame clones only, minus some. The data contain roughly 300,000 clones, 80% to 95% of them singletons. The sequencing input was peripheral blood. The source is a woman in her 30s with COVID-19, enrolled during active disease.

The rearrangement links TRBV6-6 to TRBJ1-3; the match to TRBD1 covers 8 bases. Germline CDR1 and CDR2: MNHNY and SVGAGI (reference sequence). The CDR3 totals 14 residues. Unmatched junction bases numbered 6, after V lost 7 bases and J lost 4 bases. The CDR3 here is CASTPGGAGNTIYF. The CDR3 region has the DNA TGTGCCAGCACCCCAGGGGGCGCCGGAAACACCATATATTTT.

CDR3 residues: CASRAAGRDNSPLHF. The CDR3 coding sequence is TGTGCCAGCAGGGCCGCCGGGCGGGATAATTCACCCCTCCACTTT. The V and J genes are TRBV6-6 and TRBJ1-6; no clear D. Germline CDR1 and CDR2: MNHNY and SVGAGI (reference sequence). Trimming shortened V by 6 bases and J by 5 bases, and 14 bases separated the two germline ends. CDR3 length equals 15 residues.

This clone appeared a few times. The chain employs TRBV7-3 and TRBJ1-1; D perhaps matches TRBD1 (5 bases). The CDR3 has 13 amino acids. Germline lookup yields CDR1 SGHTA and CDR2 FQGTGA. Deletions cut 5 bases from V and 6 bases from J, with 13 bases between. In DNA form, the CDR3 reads TGTGCCAGCAGCCCGTCGGGGGTCCCTGAAGCTTTCTTT. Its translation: CASSPSGVPEAFF.

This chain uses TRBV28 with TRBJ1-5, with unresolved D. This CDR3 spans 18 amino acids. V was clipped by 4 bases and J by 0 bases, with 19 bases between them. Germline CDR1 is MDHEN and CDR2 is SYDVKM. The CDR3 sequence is CASSSPSGPGTSNQPQHF. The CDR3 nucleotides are TGTGCCAGCAGTTCTCCCTCTGGGCCTGGTACTAGCAATCAGCCCCAGCATTTT.

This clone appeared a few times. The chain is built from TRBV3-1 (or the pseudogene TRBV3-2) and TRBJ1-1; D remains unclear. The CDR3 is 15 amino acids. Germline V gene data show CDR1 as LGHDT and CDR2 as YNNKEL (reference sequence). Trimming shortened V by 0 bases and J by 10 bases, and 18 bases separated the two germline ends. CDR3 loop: CASSQEGEGPRGAFF. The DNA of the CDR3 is TGTGCCAGCAGCCAAGAAGGAGAGGGCCCTCGGGGAGCTTTCTTT.

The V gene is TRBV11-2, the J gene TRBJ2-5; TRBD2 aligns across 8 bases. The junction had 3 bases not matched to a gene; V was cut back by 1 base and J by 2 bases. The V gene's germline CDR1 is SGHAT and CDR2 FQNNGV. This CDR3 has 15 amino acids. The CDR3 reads CASSLGGRLQETQYF. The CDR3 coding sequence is TGTGCCAGCAGCTTAGGCGGGAGGCTGCAAGAGACCCAGTACTTC.

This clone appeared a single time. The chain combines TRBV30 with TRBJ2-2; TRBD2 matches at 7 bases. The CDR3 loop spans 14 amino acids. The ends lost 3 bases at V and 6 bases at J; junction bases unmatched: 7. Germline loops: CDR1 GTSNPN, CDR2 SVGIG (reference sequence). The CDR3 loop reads CAWSWTSSAGELFF. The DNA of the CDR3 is TGTGCCTGGAGCTGGACTAGTTCGGCCGGGGAGCTGTTTTTT.

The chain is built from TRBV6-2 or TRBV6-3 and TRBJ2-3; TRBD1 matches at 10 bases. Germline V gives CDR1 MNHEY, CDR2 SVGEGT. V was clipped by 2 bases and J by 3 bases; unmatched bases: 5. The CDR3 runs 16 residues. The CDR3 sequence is CASSYRPGQGTDTQYF. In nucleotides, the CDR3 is TGTGCCAGCAGTTACCGACCGGGACAGGGGACAGATACGCAGTATTTT.

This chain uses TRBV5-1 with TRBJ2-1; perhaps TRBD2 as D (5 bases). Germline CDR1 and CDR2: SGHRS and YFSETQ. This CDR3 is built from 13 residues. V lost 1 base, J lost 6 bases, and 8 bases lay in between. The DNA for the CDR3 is TGCGCCAGCAGCTTGAGAGGGAGCAATGAGCAGTTCTTC. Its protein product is CASSLRGSNEQFF.

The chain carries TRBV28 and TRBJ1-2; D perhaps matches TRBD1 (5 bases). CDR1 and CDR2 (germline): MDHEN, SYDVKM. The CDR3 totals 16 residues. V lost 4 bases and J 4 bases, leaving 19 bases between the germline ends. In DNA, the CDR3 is TGTGCCAGCAGTTCGGTGGGGGTGGAGGGCGGCTATGGCTACACCTTC. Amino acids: CASSSVGVEGGYGYTF.

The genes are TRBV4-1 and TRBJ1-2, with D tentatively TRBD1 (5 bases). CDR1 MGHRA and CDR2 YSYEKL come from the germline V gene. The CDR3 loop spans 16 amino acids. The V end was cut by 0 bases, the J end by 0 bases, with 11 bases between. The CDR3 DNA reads TGCGCCAGCAGCCAAGATCCCGGGGGGACTAACTATGGCTACACCTTC. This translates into CASSQDPGGTNYGYTF.

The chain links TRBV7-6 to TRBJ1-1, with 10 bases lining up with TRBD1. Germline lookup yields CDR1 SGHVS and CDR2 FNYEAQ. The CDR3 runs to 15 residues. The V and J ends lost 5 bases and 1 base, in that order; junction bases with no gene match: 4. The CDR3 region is CASSTWDRGNTEAFF. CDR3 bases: TGTGCCAGCAGCACCTGGGACAGGGGGAACACTGAAGCTTTCTTT.

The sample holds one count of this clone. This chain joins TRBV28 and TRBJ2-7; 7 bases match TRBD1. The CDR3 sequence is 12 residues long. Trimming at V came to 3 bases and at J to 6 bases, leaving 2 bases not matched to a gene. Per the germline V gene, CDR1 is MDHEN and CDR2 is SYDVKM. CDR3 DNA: TGTGCCAGCAGTTTCACAGGGGTCGAGCAGTACTTC. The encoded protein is CASSFTGVEQYF.

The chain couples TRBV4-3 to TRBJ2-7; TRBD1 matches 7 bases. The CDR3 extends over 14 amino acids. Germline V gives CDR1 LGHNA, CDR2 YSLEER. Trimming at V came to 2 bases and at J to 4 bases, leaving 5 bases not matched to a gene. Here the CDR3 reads CASSQSAGGYEQYF. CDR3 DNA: TGCGCCAGCAGCCAATCGGCAGGGGGTTACGAGCAGTACTTC.

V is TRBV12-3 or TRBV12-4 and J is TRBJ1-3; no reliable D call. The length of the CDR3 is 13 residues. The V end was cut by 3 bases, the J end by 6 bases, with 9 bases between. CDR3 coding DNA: TGTGCCAGCAGTTTCACCTATCCAAACACCATATATTTT. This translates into CASSFTYPNTIYF.

The CDR3 region is CASGGLAVLGELFF. The CDR3 region has the DNA TGTGCCAGCGGGGGACTAGCGGTGCTCGGGGAGCTGTTTTTT. The V gene is TRBV2, the J gene TRBJ2-2; TRBD2 matches at 11 bases. Per the germline V gene, CDR1 is SNHLY and CDR2 is FYNNEI. Losses at the gene ends were 8 bases for V and 7 bases for J; bases not matched to a gene: 6. This CDR3 region has 14 residues. The full variable domain, completed using reference TRBV2 and TRBJ2-2, is EPEVTQTPSHQVTQMGQEVILRCVPISNHLYFYWYRQILGQKVEFLVSFYNNEISEKSEIFDDQFSVERPDGSNFTLKIRSTKLEDSAMYFCASGGLAVLGELFFGEGSRLTVL.

For the CDR3, the DNA is TGTGCCAGCAGCGGACCACAGGGTGGGGAAACTGAAGCTTTCTTT. Protein product: CASSGPQGGETEAFF. The chain couples TRBV25-1 to TRBJ1-1, with D maybe TRBD1 (6 bases). This CDR3 has 15 amino acids. Germline lookup yields CDR1 MGHDK and CDR2 SYGVNS. V lost 6 bases, J lost 5 bases, and 19 bases lay in between.

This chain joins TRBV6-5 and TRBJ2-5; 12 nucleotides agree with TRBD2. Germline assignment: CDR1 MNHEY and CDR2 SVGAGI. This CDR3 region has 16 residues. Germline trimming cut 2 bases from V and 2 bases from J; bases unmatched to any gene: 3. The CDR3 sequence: CASSYRTSGKQETQYF. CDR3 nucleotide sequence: TGTGCCAGCAGTTACCGGACTAGCGGGAAACAAGAGACCCAGTACTTC.

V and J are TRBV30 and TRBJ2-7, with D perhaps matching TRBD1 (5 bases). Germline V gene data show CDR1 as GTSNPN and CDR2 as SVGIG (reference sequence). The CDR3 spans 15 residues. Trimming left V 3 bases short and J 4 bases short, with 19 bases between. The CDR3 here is CAWRPLGQGSYEQYF. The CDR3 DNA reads TGTGCCTGGAGACCGTTGGGCCAGGGAAGTTACGAGCAGTACTTC.

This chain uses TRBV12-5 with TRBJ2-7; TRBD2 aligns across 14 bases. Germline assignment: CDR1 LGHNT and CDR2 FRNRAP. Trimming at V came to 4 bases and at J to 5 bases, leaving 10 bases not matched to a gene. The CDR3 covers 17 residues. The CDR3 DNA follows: TGTGCTAGTGGTTCGCCGCGCGGGACTAGCGGGAGCCACGAGCAGTACTTC. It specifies CASGSPRGTSGSHEQYF.

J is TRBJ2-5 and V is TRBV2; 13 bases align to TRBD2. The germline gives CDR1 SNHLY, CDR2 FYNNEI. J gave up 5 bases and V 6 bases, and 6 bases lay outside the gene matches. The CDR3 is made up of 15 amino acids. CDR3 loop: CASRVTSGRSETQYF. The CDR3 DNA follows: TGTGCCAGCAGAGTGACTAGCGGGAGGTCGGAGACCCAGTACTTC.

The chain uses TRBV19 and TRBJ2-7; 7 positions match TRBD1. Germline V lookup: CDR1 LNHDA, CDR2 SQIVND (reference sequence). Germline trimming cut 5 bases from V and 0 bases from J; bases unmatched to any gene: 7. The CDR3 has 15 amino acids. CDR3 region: CASSSPGTVSYEQYF. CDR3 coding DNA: TGTGCCAGTAGTTCTCCCGGGACAGTCTCCTACGAGCAGTACTTC. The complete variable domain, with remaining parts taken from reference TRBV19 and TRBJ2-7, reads DGGITQSPKYLFRKEGQNVTLSCEQNLNHDAMYWYRQDPGQGLRLIYYSQIVNDFQKGDIAEGYSVSREKKESFPLTVTSAQKNPTAFYLCASSSPGTVSYEQYFGPGTRLTVT.

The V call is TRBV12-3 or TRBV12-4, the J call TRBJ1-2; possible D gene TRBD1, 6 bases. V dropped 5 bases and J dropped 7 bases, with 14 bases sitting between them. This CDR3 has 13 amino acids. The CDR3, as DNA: TGTGCCAGCAGTCTAACAGGGCAAGGTGGCTACACCTTC. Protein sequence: CASSLTGQGGYTF.